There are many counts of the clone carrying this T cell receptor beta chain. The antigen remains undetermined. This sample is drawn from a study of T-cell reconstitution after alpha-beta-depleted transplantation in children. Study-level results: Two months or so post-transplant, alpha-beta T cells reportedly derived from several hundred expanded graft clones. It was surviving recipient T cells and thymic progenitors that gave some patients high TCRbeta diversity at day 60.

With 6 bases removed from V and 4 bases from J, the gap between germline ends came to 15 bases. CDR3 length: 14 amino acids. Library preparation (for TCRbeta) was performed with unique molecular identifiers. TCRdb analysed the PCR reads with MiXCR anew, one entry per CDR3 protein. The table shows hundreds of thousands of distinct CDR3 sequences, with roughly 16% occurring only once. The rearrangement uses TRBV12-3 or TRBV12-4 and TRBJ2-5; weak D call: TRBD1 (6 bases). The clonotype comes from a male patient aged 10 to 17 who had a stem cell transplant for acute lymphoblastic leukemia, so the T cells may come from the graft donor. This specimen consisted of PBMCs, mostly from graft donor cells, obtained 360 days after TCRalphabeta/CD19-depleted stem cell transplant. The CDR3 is CASRFTTGRETQYF. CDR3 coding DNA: TGTGCCAGCAGATTTACGACAGGTCGAGAGACCCAGTACTTC.